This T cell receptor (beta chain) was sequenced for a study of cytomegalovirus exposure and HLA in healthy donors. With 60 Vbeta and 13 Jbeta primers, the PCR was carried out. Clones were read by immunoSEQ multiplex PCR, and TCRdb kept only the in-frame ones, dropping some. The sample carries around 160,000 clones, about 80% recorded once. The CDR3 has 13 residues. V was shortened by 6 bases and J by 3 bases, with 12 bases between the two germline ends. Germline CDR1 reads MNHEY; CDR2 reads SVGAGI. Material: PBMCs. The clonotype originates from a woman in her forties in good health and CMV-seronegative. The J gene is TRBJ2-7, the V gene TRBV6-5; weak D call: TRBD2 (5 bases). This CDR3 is CASRQQRDYEQYF. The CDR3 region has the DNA TGTGCCAGCAGGCAGCAACGGGACTACGAGCAGTACTTC.